This entry lists 30 T cell receptor beta chains sequenced from one sample in a study of somatic mutations in cytotoxic T cells in rheumatoid arthritis (dated by TCRdb to about 2017). Libraries were prepared through the immunoSEQ multiplex PCR assay. TCRdb mirrors the immuneACCESS table, restricted to in-frame sequences. Some clones are absent from its copies; in checked studies, under half trace to an unresolved V gene, and the reason for the others is unknown. In this sample the table shows some 10,000 clones, approximately 70% of which occur a single time. The ten biggest clones cover about 40% of the sample. The sequencing sample was made of CD8+ T cells sorted from blood. These TCRs come from a man aged 60 to 69 in good health.

This chain joins TRBV28 and TRBJ2-7, with 9 bases fitting TRBD1. This CDR3 is built from 16 residues. In germline, CDR1 is MDHEN, CDR2 SYDVKM. V lost 5 bases and J lost 9; bases outside the gene matches: 17. CDR3 DNA: TGTGCCAGCAGTCCAGGCATGGGACAGGGATTCCGAAGGCAGTACTTC. Encoded protein: CASSPGMGQGFRRQYF. The variable domain in full, with the rest retrieved from reference TRBV28 and TRBJ2-7, is DVKVTQSSRYLVKRTGEKVFLECVQDMDHENMFWYRQDPGLGLRLIYFSYDVKMKEKGDIPEGYSVSREKKERFSLILESASTNQTSMYLCASSPGMGQGFRRQYFGPGTRLTVT.

V usage is TRBV4-3 and J usage is TRBJ2-1; D possibly corresponds to TRBD2 (5 bases). The CDR3 sequence is 14 residues long. CDR1 LGHNA and CDR2 YSLEER come from the germline V gene. The V and J ends lost 0 bases and 4 bases respectively, with 7 bases between them. The CDR3 loop is CASSQDRRYNEQFF. The CDR3 DNA reads TGCGCCAGCAGCCAAGACCGGAGGTACAATGAGCAGTTCTTC.

This chain uses TRBV13 with TRBJ2-5; 9 positions match TRBD2. V lost 2 bases and J lost 1; bases outside the gene matches: 5. Germline values: CDR1 PRHDT, CDR2 FYEKMQ (reference sequence). The CDR3 has 16 residues. CDR3 DNA sequence: TGTGCCAGCAGCTTAAGGCTAGCGGGGTTCCAAGAGACCCAGTACTTC. Protein product: CASSLRLAGFQETQYF.

The rearrangement uses TRBV2 and TRBJ2-7; the D is unclear. V was pared by 2 bases and J by 6 bases, with 14 bases between. The germline V gene encodes CDR1 SNHLY and CDR2 FYNNEI. The CDR3 sequence is 14 residues long. CDR3 region: CASSEPLFATEQYF. DNA of the CDR3: TGTGCCAGCAGTGAACCGCTGTTTGCCACCGAGCAGTACTTC.

This chain uses TRBV4-3 with TRBJ2-1, with 11 bases matching TRBD2. J was trimmed by 7 bases and V by 6 bases; bases with no gene match: 5. Per germline, CDR1 LGHNA and CDR2 YSLEER. This CDR3 is 14 amino acids long. The CDR3 loop is CASRGLAGGNEQFF. The CDR3 bases are TGCGCCAGCAGAGGCCTAGCGGGAGGAAATGAGCAGTTCTTC.

The J gene is TRBJ2-5, the V gene TRBV28; 8 nucleotides align to TRBD1. V was clipped by 10 bases and J by 5 bases; unmatched bases: 9. The germline CDR1 and CDR2 sequences are MDHEN and SYDVKM. The CDR3 has 13 amino acids. The CDR3 nucleotides are TGTGCCACCTCGTCAGGGGGCCGGGAGACCCAGTACTTC. It specifies CATSSGGRETQYF.

In this sample, this clone turned up once. This chain links TRBV27 with TRBJ1-1; unclear D gene. CDR3 length: 13 amino acids. V lost 5 bases, J lost 1 base, and 8 bases lay in between. Germline CDR1 and CDR2: MNHEY and SMNVEV (reference sequence). The CDR3 bases are TGTGCCAGCAGTCCCTGGGGGAACACTGAAGCTTTCTTT. Translation gives CASSPWGNTEAFF.

The chain links TRBV9 to TRBJ2-1; a weak D match, TRBD1 (5 bases). The CDR3 is 17 amino acids. Trimming removed 0 bases at V and 6 bases at J, with 19 bases between. The germline V gene encodes CDR1 SGDLS and CDR2 YYNGEE. For the CDR3, the DNA is TGTGCCAGCAGCGTAGGGGGCTCGGGCCCGGGCACCAATGAGCAGTTCTTC. It yields the protein CASSVGGSGPGTNEQFF.

This chain uses TRBV5-1 with TRBJ1-1; D gene uncertain. Germline V gene sequence: CDR1 SGHRS, CDR2 YFSETQ. The V gene lost 0 bases and the J gene lost 4 bases, with 13 bases spanning the gap. This CDR3 has 15 residues. DNA for the CDR3: TGCGCCAGCAGCTTGGCTAGGGAGTTAAGCACTGAAGCTTTCTTT. Its protein is CASSLARELSTEAFF.

This chain connects TRBV7-9 to TRBJ1-6, with 9 bases identical to TRBD1. J gave up 10 bases and V 1 base, and 5 bases lay outside the gene matches. This CDR3 is built from 15 residues. The germline gives CDR1 SEHNR, CDR2 FQNEAQ (reference sequence). CDR3 residues: CASSLEGDRVSPLHF. CDR3 DNA sequence: TGTGCCAGCAGCTTAGAGGGGGACAGGGTCTCACCCCTCCACTTT. Based on the CDR3 plus reference TRBV7-9 and TRBJ1-6, the full variable domain is DTGVSQNPRHKITKRGQNVTFRCDPISEHNRLYWYRQTLGQGPEFLTYFQNEAQLEKSRLLSDRFSAERPKGSFSTLEIQRTEQGDSAMYLCASSLEGDRVSPLHFGNGTRLTVT.

The chain has TRBV2 and TRBJ2-3; unclear D gene. CDR3 length: 12 amino acids. Germline loops: CDR1 SNHLY, CDR2 FYNNEI. Trimming stripped 1 base from V and 15 bases from J, with 14 bases between. In nucleotides, the CDR3 is TGTGCCAGCAGTGAAGGGTGGGATTCCAATTATTTT. Protein product: CASSEGWDSNYF.

The J gene is TRBJ2-2, the V gene TRBV28; no firm D call. Germline V gives CDR1 MDHEN, CDR2 SYDVKM. The CDR3 spans 12 residues. With 3 bases removed from V and 11 bases from J, the gap between germline ends came to 10 bases. CDR3 sequence reads: CASSFAPAELFF. CDR3 DNA sequence: TGTGCCAGCAGTTTCGCCCCTGCTGAGCTGTTTTTT. The full variable domain, completed using reference TRBV28 and TRBJ2-2, is DVKVTQSSRYLVKRTGEKVFLECVQDMDHENMFWYRQDPGLGLRLIYFSYDVKMKEKGDIPEGYSVSREKKERFSLILESASTNQTSMYLCASSFAPAELFFGEGSRLTVL.

In this sample, this clone turned up a few times. The V and J genes are TRBV4-3 and TRBJ2-2; TRBD2 agrees at 11 bases. This CDR3 comprises 17 residues. From germline, CDR1 is LGHNA and CDR2 YSLEER. The V gene end was trimmed by 5 bases and the J gene end by 3 bases; junction bases not matched to a gene: 8. The CDR3 here is CASSTTLAGADTGELFF. CDR3 in DNA: TGCGCCAGCAGCACAACACTAGCGGGGGCGGACACCGGGGAGCTGTTTTTT.

J is TRBJ2-2 and V is TRBV29-1; 8 bases are shared with TRBD2. V lost 7 bases and J lost 5; bases outside the gene matches: 6. Germline V lookup: CDR1 SQVTM, CDR2 ANQGSEA. The length of the CDR3 is 13 residues. CDR3 in amino acids: CSAGLDTTGELFF. The CDR3 coding sequence is TGCAGCGCGGGACTAGATACGACCGGGGAGCTGTTTTTT.

This clone is medium-sized in the sample. V usage is TRBV18 and J usage is TRBJ1-6, with D possibly TRBD1 on 5 matching bases. The V gene lost 5 bases and the J gene lost 7 bases, with 12 bases spanning the gap. This CDR3 contains 14 residues. Looked up from germline, CDR1 is KGHSH and CDR2 is LQKENI. CDR3 sequence: CASSTGPRNSPLHF. The CDR3 bases are TGTGCCAGCTCAACGGGACCTCGGAATTCACCCCTCCACTTT. The whole variable domain, remainder taken from reference TRBV18 and TRBJ1-6, is NAGVMQNPRHLVRRRGQEARLRCSPMKGHSHVYWYRQLPEEGLKFMVYLQKENIIDESGMPKERFSAEFPKEGPSILRIQQVVRGDSAAYFCASSTGPRNSPLHFGNGTRLTVT.

The chain employs TRBV7-8 and TRBJ2-3; 12 positions agree with TRBD2. The CDR3 is 15 residues long. Trimming at V came to 5 bases and at J to 3 bases, leaving 3 bases not matched to a gene. Per germline, CDR1 SGHVS and CDR2 FQNEAQ. CDR3 coding DNA: TGTGCCAGCAGCCCGACTAGCGGGGGAACAGATACGCAGTATTTT. Its protein product is CASSPTSGGTDTQYF.

The chain joins TRBV28 to TRBJ2-3; D possibly uses TRBD1 or TRBD2 (5 bases each). CDR1 is MDHEN, CDR2 SYDVKM, per germline. This CDR3 contains 17 residues. V gave up 2 bases and J gave up 2 bases, with 17 bases separating them. This chain's CDR3 is CASSLPLIGGDTDTQYF. The CDR3 DNA sequence: TGTGCCAGCAGTTTACCTCTTATTGGGGGAGACACAGATACGCAGTATTTT. Using reference TRBV28 and TRBJ2-3 for the parts outside the CDR3, the full variable domain is DVKVTQSSRYLVKRTGEKVFLECVQDMDHENMFWYRQDPGLGLRLIYFSYDVKMKEKGDIPEGYSVSREKKERFSLILESASTNQTSMYLCASSLPLIGGDTDTQYFGPGTRLTVL.

This clone came up a few times. The genes are TRBV7-9 and TRBJ1-4, with D hard to call. The germline CDR1 and CDR2 sequences are SEHNR and FQNEAQ (reference sequence). The CDR3 has 16 residues. V was trimmed by 1 base and J by 5 bases, leaving 14 bases between them. This CDR3 reads CASSLGYTRGNEKLFF. CDR3 nucleotides: TGTGCCAGCAGCTTAGGGTACACGCGGGGAAATGAAAAACTGTTTTTT.

V usage is TRBV25-1 and J usage is TRBJ2-5; tentative D call: TRBD2 (5 bases). The germline gives CDR1 MGHDK, CDR2 SYGVNS. V lost 4 bases and J lost 2, with 14 bases in between. CDR3 length: 15 amino acids. Here the CDR3 reads CASSVGTSGQETQYF. The DNA for the CDR3 is TGTGCCAGCAGTGTCGGCACTTCGGGGCAAGAGACCCAGTACTTC.

V usage is TRBV2 and J usage is TRBJ2-2, with D maybe TRBD1 (6 bases). Trimming pared 6 bases from V and 2 bases from J, leaving 13 bases between. Looked up from germline, CDR1 is SNHLY and CDR2 is FYNNEI. This CDR3 has 15 residues. This chain's CDR3 is CASSDTGSNTGELFF. CDR3 bases: TGTGCCAGCAGCGATACAGGGTCTAACACCGGGGAGCTGTTTTTT.

The chain couples TRBV5-6 to TRBJ2-7; 16 bases align to TRBD2. The trim removed 5 bases at V and 5 bases at J, leaving 7 bases unmatched. Germline V gene sequence: CDR1 SGHDT, CDR2 YYEEEE. The CDR3 is 16 residues long. CDR3 bases: TGTGCCAGCAGGATGGGACTAGCGGGAGGGCCTCACGAGCAGTACTTC. Its translation: CASRMGLAGGPHEQYF.

In this sample, this clone turned up a few times. This chain connects TRBV5-8 to TRBJ1-4; 9 nucleotides align to TRBD1. The germline gives CDR1 SGHTS, CDR2 YDEGEE. V gave up 2 bases and J gave up 5 bases; unmatched junction bases: 4. This CDR3 is built from 15 residues. The CDR3 coding sequence is TGTGCCAGCAGCTTCGTCGGGACAGGGAATGAAAAACTGTTTTTT. It yields the protein CASSFVGTGNEKLFF. Together with reference TRBV5-8 and TRBJ1-4, the CDR3 gives the full variable domain: EAGVTQSPTHLIKTRGQQATLRCSPISGHTSVYWYQQALGLGLQFLLWYDEGEERNRGNFPPRFSGRQFPNYSSELNVNALELEDSALYLCASSFVGTGNEKLFFGSGTQLSVL.

This clone is labeled as medium-sized. The chain uses TRBV5-8 and TRBJ2-7; 13 bases are a match to TRBD2. The V segment lost 1 base and the J segment 0 bases; nucleotides outside the gene matches: 1. Germline V gives CDR1 SGHTS, CDR2 YDEGEE. The CDR3 loop spans 16 amino acids. CDR3 sequence: CASSLWTSGSSYEQYF. The DNA of the CDR3 is TGTGCCAGCAGCTTGTGGACTAGCGGGAGCTCCTACGAGCAGTACTTC.

The rearrangement joins TRBV6-6 to TRBJ1-4; D gene uncertain. The CDR3 has 14 amino acids. V shed 2 bases and J shed 8 bases, with 12 bases lying between them. Looked up from germline, CDR1 is MNHNY and CDR2 is SVGAGI (reference sequence). This CDR3 reads CASSYGVRYEKLFF. Here the CDR3 DNA reads TGTGCCAGCAGTTACGGGGTTCGCTACGAAAAACTGTTTTTT.

The chain carries TRBV15 and TRBJ2-3, with D maybe TRBD2 (6 bases). CDR3 length: 15 amino acids. The germline gives CDR1 LNHNV, CDR2 YYDKDF (reference sequence). With 1 base removed from V and 2 bases from J, the gap between germline ends came to 10 bases. CDR3 DNA: TGTGCCACCAGCAGAGCGGGGGAGACCACAGATACGCAGTATTTT. Protein sequence: CATSRAGETTDTQYF.

The V call is TRBV28, the J call TRBJ2-7; 11 bases map to TRBD1. V lost 0 bases to trimming and J lost 6 bases; unmatched junction nucleotides: 4. The CDR3 covers 15 residues. Germline CDR1 MDHEN, CDR2 SYDVKM. CDR3 sequence reads: CASSLWDRGRLEQYF. In DNA form, the CDR3 reads TGTGCCAGCAGTTTATGGGACAGGGGGCGCCTCGAGCAGTACTTC. Using reference TRBV28 and TRBJ2-7 for the parts outside the CDR3, the full variable domain is DVKVTQSSRYLVKRTGEKVFLECVQDMDHENMFWYRQDPGLGLRLIYFSYDVKMKEKGDIPEGYSVSREKKERFSLILESASTNQTSMYLCASSLWDRGRLEQYFGPGTRLTVT.

The V gene is TRBV6-4, the J gene TRBJ2-2; D is unresolved. The V gene's germline CDR1 is MRHNA and CDR2 SNTAGT. The CDR3 totals 13 residues. V dropped 0 bases and J dropped 5 bases, with 4 bases sitting between them. The CDR3 DNA follows: TGTGCCAGCAGTGACTCGGAGACCGGGGAGCTGTTTTTT. Protein sequence: CASSDSETGELFF.

The chain employs TRBV2 and TRBJ2-1; 7 nucleotides align to TRBD1. The CDR3 is 12 residues long. Losses at the gene ends were 7 bases for V and 9 bases for J; bases not matched to a gene: 6. Germline CDR1 is SNHLY and CDR2 is FYNNEI. As DNA, the CDR3 is TGTGCCAGCATGACAGGGTTAGCTGAGCAGTTCTTC. The encoded protein is CASMTGLAEQFF. The variable domain in full, completed from reference TRBV2 and TRBJ2-1, reads EPEVTQTPSHQVTQMGQEVILRCVPISNHLYFYWYRQILGQKVEFLVSFYNNEISEKSEIFDDQFSVERPDGSNFTLKIRSTKLEDSAMYFCASMTGLAEQFFGPGTRLTVL.

The chain links TRBV20-1 to TRBJ1-4; D is unresolved. CDR3 length equals 10 residues. From germline, CDR1 is DFQATT and CDR2 SNEGSKA (reference sequence). CDR3 sequence (DNA): TGCAGGGGCCCGAATGAAAAACTGTTTTTT. Amino acids: CRGPNEKLFF.

The chain recombines TRBV7-9 with TRBJ2-1, with D hard to call. Trimming stripped 1 base from V and 3 bases from J, with 1 base between. The CDR3 spans 12 residues. Germline CDR1 is SEHNR and CDR2 is FQNEAQ (reference sequence). The CDR3 bases are TGTGCCAGCAGCTTAGACTACAATGAGCAGTTCTTC. It encodes CASSLDYNEQFF.